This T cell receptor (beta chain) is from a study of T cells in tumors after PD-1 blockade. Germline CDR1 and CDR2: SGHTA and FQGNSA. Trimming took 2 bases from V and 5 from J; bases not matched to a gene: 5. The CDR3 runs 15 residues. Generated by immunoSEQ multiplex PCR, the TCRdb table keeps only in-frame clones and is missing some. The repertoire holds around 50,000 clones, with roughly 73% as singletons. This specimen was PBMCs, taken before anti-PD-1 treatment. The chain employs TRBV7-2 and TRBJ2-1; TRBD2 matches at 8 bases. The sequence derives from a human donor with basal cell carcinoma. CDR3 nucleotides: TGTGCCAGCAGCTTATACGGGGGGGCCCACAATGAGCAGTTCTTC. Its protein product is CASSLYGGAHNEQFF.